These T cell receptor beta chains were read from a single sample in a study of blood T cell repertoires in COVID-19. Generated by immunoSEQ multiplex PCR, the TCRdb table keeps only in-frame clones and is missing some. Of fewer than 300,000 clones detected, about 89% appear once; the ten largest clones hold around 0.8%. Sequencing used peripheral blood. These receptors all come from a man aged 30-40 years with acute or convalescent COVID-19. The conserved cysteine and the conserved F or W are not part of the CDR3 here. A D gene is named only where the DNA matches it firmly.

v_call	j_call	d_call	cdr3_aa
TRBV28	TRBJ1-5	.	ASTNRVQPQH
TRBV12-3/TRBV12-4	TRBJ2-1	.	ASSPDSSGEQF
TRBV7-9	TRBJ1-2	TRBD1	ASRIPGTDGYT
TRBV19	TRBJ1-2	TRBD1	ASSIGGQGSDYGYT
TRBV7-9	TRBJ1-6	.	ASRPTGTMDSPLH
TRBV4-2	TRBJ2-2	TRBD2	ASSPELGGVKLDTGELF
TRBV19	TRBJ1-2	.	ASNLGATNYGYT
TRBV27	TRBJ2-7	TRBD1	ASSLPRGQGGGYEQY
TRBV6-5	TRBJ1-2	TRBD1	ASSQQGNGYT
TRBV7-9	TRBJ1-2	.	ASSLAQQGGYT